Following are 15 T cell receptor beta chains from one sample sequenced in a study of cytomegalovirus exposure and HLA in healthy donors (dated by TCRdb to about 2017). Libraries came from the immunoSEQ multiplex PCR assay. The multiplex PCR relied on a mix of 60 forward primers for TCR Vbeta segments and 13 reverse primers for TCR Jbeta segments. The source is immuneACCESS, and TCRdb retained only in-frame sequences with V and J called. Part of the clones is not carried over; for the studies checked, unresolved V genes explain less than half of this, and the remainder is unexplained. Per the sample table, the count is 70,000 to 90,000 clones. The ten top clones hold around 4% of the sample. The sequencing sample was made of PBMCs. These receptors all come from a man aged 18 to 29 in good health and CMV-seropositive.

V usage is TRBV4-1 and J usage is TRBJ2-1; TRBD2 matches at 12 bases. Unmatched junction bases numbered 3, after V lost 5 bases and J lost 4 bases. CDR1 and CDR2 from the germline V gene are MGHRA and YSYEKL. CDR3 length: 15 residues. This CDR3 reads CASSLLAGGYNEQFF. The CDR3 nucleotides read TGCGCCAGCAGCTTACTAGCGGGGGGTTACAATGAGCAGTTCTTC.

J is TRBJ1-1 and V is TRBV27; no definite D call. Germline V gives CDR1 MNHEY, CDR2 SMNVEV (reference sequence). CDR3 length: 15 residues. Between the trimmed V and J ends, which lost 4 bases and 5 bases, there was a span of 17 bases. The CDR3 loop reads CASSSFGSSGTEAFF. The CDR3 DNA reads TGTGCCAGCAGTTCATTCGGGTCATCGGGGACTGAAGCTTTCTTT.

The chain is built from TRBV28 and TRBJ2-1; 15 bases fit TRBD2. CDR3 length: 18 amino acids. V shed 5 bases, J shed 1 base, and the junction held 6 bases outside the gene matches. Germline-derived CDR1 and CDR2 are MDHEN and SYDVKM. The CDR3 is CASSTGTSGRWSYNEQFF. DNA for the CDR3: TGTGCCAGCAGTACCGGGACTAGCGGGAGGTGGTCCTACAATGAGCAGTTCTTC.

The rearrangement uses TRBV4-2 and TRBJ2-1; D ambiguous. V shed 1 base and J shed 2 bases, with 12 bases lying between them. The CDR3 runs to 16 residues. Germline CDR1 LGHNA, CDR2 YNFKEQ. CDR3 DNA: TGTGCCAGCAGCCAAGTCAGATCCGAAACCTACAATGAGCAGTTCTTC. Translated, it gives CASSQVRSETYNEQFF.

The CDR3 DNA is TGTGCCAGCAGCCCCAGGGGGACGAACTATGGCTACACCTTC. It encodes CASSPRGTNYGYTF. The chain links TRBV7-6 to TRBJ1-2; TRBD1 matches 7 bases. The ends lost 5 bases at V and 2 bases at J; junction bases unmatched: 5. The CDR3 totals 14 residues. Germline CDR1 SGHVS, CDR2 FNYEAQ. The variable domain in full, with the rest retrieved from reference TRBV7-6 and TRBJ1-2, is GAGVSQSPRYKVTKRGQDVALRCDPISGHVSLYWYRQALGQGPEFLTYFNYEAQQDKSGLPNDRFSAERPEGSISTLTIQRTEQRDSAMYRCASSPRGTNYGYTFGSGTRLTVV.

The CDR3 protein is CAWKEGPTEAFF. Written as DNA, the CDR3 is TGTGCCTGGAAGGAGGGGCCCACTGAAGCTTTCTTT. This chain links TRBV30 with TRBJ1-1, with D possibly matching TRBD1 (5 bases). Germline V gives CDR1 GTSNPN, CDR2 SVGIG (reference sequence). CDR3 length: 12 amino acids. Trimming took off 4 bases at V and 4 bases at J, with 10 bases between the two ends.

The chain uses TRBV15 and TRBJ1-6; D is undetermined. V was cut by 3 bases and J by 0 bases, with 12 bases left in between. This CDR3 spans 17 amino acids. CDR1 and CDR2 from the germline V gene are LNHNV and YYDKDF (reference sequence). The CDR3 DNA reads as TGTGCCACCAGCAGTATTGCCTCGCGCTCCTATAATTCACCCCTCCACTTT. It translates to CATSSIASRSYNSPLHF. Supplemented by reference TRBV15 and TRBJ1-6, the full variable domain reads DAMVIQNPRYQVTQFGKPVTLSCSQTLNHNVMYWYQQKSSQAPKLLFHYYDKDFNNEADTPDNFQSRRPNTSFCFLDIRSPGLGDTAMYLCATSSIASRSYNSPLHFGNGTRLTVT.

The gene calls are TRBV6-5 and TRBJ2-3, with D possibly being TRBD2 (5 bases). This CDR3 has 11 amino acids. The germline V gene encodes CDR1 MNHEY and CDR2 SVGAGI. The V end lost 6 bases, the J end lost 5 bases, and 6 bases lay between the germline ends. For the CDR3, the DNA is TGTGCCAGCAGCCGGGGAGATACGCAGTATTTT. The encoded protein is CASSRGDTQYF.

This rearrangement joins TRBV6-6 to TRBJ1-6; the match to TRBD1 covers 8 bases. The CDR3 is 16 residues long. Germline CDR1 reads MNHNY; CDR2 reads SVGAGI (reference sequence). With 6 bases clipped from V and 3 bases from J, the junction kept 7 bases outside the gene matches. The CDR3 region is CASSSRQGFYNSPLHF. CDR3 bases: TGTGCCAGCAGCTCCCGACAGGGGTTCTATAATTCACCCCTCCACTTT.

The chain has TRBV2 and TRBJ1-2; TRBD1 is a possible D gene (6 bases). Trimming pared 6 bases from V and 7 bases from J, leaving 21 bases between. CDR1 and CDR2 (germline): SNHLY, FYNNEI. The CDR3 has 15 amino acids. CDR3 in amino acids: CASRTDGQRDRGYTF. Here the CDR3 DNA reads TGTGCCAGCAGGACTGATGGACAGAGGGATCGTGGCTACACCTTC.

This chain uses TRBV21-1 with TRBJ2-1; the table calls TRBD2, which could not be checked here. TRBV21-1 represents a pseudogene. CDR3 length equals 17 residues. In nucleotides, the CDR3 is TGTGCCAGCAGCAAAGAAGGGGGACTAATATCCTACAATGAGCAGTTCTTC. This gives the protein CASSKEGGLISYNEQFF.

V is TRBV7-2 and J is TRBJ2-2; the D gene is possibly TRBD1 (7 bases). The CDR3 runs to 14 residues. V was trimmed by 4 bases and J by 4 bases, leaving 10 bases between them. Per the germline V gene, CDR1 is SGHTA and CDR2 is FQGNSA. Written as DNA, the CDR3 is TGTGCCAGCAGCTCAGGGGGACTCACCGGGGAGCTGTTTTTT. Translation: CASSSGGLTGELFF.

For the CDR3, the DNA is TGTGCCAGCAGTCCCCGGACTAGCGGAAATGAGCAGTTCTTC. It encodes CASSPRTSGNEQFF. The chain uses TRBV27 and TRBJ2-1; 10 bases line up with TRBD2. The germline V gene has CDR1 MNHEY and CDR2 SMNVEV (reference sequence). V gave up 5 bases and J gave up 7 bases; unmatched junction bases: 5. The CDR3 has 14 amino acids.

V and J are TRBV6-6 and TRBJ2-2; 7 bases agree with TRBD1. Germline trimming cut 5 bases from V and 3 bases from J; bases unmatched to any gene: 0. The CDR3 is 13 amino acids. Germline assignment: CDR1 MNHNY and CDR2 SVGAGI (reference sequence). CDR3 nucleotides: TGTGCCAGCAGTGGACAGGACACCGGGGAGCTGTTTTTT. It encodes CASSGQDTGELFF.

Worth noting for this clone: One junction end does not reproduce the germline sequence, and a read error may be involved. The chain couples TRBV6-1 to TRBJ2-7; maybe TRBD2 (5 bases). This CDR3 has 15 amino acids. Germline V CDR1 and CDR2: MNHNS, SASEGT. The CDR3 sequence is CASREGGGRSYEQYF. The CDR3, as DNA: TGTGCCAGCCGTGAAGGAGGCGGGCGCTCCTACGAGCAGTACTTC.